The rows below give T cell receptor beta chains drawn from one sample of a study of control samples from healthy donors and cancer patients. Assay used: immunoSEQ multiplex PCR; TCRdb lists only in-frame clones, some missing. The sample has fewer than 500,000 clones; over 75% are singletons. The sequenced material came from PBMCs. The receptors stem from a middle-aged man with head and neck cancer. The CDR3 runs from the conserved cysteine through the conserved F or W. The D gene is left open where the match is weak. Expanded clones get a size class; other rows say once, few or many, or leave the size out.

CAGGNYGYTF,TGTGCCGGGGGGAACTATGGCTACACCTTC,once,NA,TRBV7-9,TRBJ1-2
CASSITIRGNQPQHF,TGTGCCAGTAGTATTACCATTCGGGGCAATCAGCCCCAGCATTTT,NA,NA,TRBV19,TRBJ1-5
CSASAGTSRTDTQYF,TGCAGTGCTAGTGCCGGGACTAGCCGCACAGATACGCAGTATTTT,once,TRBD2,TRBV20-1,TRBJ2-3
CASSSQGQGRNTIYF,TGCGCCAGCAGCTCTCAGGGACAGGGGAGAAACACCATATATTTT,NA,TRBD1,TRBV5-1,TRBJ1-3
CASRVTTNYGYTF,TGCGCCAGCAGAGTGACTACTAACTATGGCTACACCTTC,NA,NA,TRBV5-1,TRBJ1-2
CASSPRSYGYTF,TGTGCCAGCAGCCCCCGCAGCTATGGCTACACCTTC,NA,NA,TRBV11-2,TRBJ1-2
CASSAGTGALKQYF,TGTGCCAGCAGCGCCGGGACAGGGGCATTAAAGCAGTACTTC,NA,TRBD1,TRBV7-9,TRBJ2-7
CASSQDGRGLGYTF,TGTGCCAGCAGCCAAGATGGCAGGGGGCTCGGCTACACCTTC,NA,TRBD1,TRBV3-1/TRBV3-2,TRBJ1-2
CASSLGPDREQYF,TGTGCCAGCAGTTTAGGCCCCGACAGGGAGCAGTACTTC,NA,NA,TRBV12-3/TRBV12-4,TRBJ2-7
CASSQAGIPGELFF,TGCGCCAGCAGCCAAGCCGGTATCCCCGGGGAGCTGTTTTTT,NA,NA,TRBV4-3,TRBJ2-2
CASSPENWGYEQYF,TGCGCCAGCAGCCCTGAGAACTGGGGCTACGAGCAGTACTTC,NA,NA,TRBV5-1,TRBJ2-7
CASSSRQGARADTQYF,TGTGCCAGCAGCTCCCGACAGGGGGCGCGAGCAGATACGCAGTATTTT,NA,TRBD1,TRBV7-2,TRBJ2-3
CAWSGFWEPGANVLTF,TGTGCCTGGTCCGGGTTCTGGGAGCCTGGGGCCAACGTCCTGACTTTC,NA,NA,TRBV30,TRBJ2-6
CASSLRTGGSSYNEQFF,TGTGCTAGCAGCTTGCGGACAGGGGGGAGCTCCTACAATGAGCAGTTCTTC,once,TRBD1,TRBV7-7,TRBJ2-1
CASSVDIVDTEAFF,TGTGCCAGCAGCGTAGATATTGTCGACACTGAAGCTTTCTTT,NA,NA,TRBV9,TRBJ1-1
CASSVATGTGELFF,TGTGCCAGCAGCGTAGCTACAGGCACCGGGGAGCTGTTTTTT,NA,NA,TRBV9,TRBJ2-2
CASSDRDSLIGGYTF,TGTGCCAGCAGTGACCGGGACAGCCTAATAGGAGGCTACACCTTC,NA,TRBD1,TRBV25-1,TRBJ1-2
CASSFRAALTNQPQHF,TGTGCCAGCAGTTTTAGGGCCGCTCTTACGAATCAGCCCCAGCATTTT,NA,NA,TRBV28,TRBJ1-5
CATVPLAGGSESYNEQFF,TGTGCCACCGTCCCCCTAGCGGGGGGGTCCGAGTCCTACAATGAGCAGTTCTTC,NA,TRBD2,TRBV28,TRBJ2-1
CASRTGVNTEAFF,TGTGCCAGCAGAACAGGGGTCAACACTGAAGCTTTCTTT,NA,TRBD1,TRBV27,TRBJ1-1
CASSLGSLSGFTGELFF,TGTGCCAGCAGCTTGGGTAGCCTTTCAGGATTCACCGGGGAGCTGTTTTTT,NA,NA,TRBV7-9,TRBJ2-2
CATSSLNRGNEKLFF,TGTGCCACCAGCAGTCTGAACAGGGGTAATGAAAAACTGTTTTTT,NA,TRBD1,TRBV15,TRBJ1-4
CASSPLAGGTDTQYF,TGCGCCAGCAGCCCCCTAGCGGGGGGGACAGATACGCAGTATTTT,NA,TRBD2,TRBV4-3,TRBJ2-3
CASSDYGRGAELFF,TGTGCCAGCAGCGACTATGGGCGGGGGGCGGAGCTGTTTTTT,NA,TRBD2,TRBV9,TRBJ2-2
CASSLSLYGYTF,TGTGCCAGCAGTTTATCTCTCTATGGCTACACCTTC,NA,NA,TRBV28,TRBJ1-2
CASSLGQASWETQYF,TGTGCCAGCAGTTTAGGACAGGCCTCTTGGGAGACCCAGTACTTC,NA,TRBD1,TRBV27,TRBJ2-5
CAISESSRGRAGELFF,TGTGCCATCAGTGAGTCGTCCAGGGGGAGGGCCGGGGAGCTGTTTTTT,NA,NA,TRBV10-3,TRBJ2-2
CAWSVKDSTDTQYF,TGTGCCTGGAGTGTGAAGGACAGCACAGATACGCAGTATTTT,once,NA,TRBV30,TRBJ2-3
CAWAHRALGEKLFF,TGTGCCTGGGCGCACCGGGCCCTTGGGGAAAAACTGTTTTTT,NA,NA,TRBV30,TRBJ1-4
CASTPTGAHFIDGYTF,TGTGCCAGCACCCCGACAGGGGCGCACTTTATTGATGGCTACACCTTC,NA,TRBD1,TRBV28,TRBJ1-2
CASSFLEHYGYTF,TGTGCCAGCAGCTTCTTGGAGCACTATGGCTACACCTTC,NA,NA,TRBV7-2,TRBJ1-2
CASGYTGAEQYF,TGTGCTAGTGGCTACACTGGGGCCGAGCAGTACTTC,NA,NA,TRBV12-5,TRBJ2-7
CASSPGVGNEKLFF,TGTGCCAGCAGCCCAGGGGTGGGGAATGAAAAACTGTTTTTT,once,NA,TRBV11-2,TRBJ1-4
CASSLGDGSPLHF,TGTGCCAGCAGCTTAGGAGATGGGTCACCCCTCCACTTT,once,NA,TRBV7-9,TRBJ1-6
CASSRNPTGSYGYTF,TGTGCCAGCAGCCGAAATCCGACAGGTTCCTATGGCTACACCTTC,NA,NA,TRBV6-5,TRBJ1-2
CASSPPGLAGGKEYNEQFF,TGTGCCAGCAGCCCCCCCGGACTAGCGGGAGGGAAGGAGTACAATGAGCAGTTCTTC,once,TRBD2,TRBV7-3,TRBJ2-1
CASSEGQANTGELFF,TGTGCCAGCAGTGAGGGTCAGGCTAACACCGGGGAGCTGTTTTTT,NA,NA,TRBV2,TRBJ2-2
CASSVSQGDYNEQFF,TGTGCCAGCAGTGTGTCACAGGGGGACTACAATGAGCAGTTCTTC,once,TRBD1,TRBV6-4,TRBJ2-1
CASSKGGRAYEQYF,TGTGCCAGCAGTAAAGGGGGGAGGGCATACGAGCAGTACTTC,NA,NA,TRBV28,TRBJ2-7
CASSFEGGSGNTIYF,TGTGCCAGCAGCTTCGAAGGGGGCTCTGGAAACACCATATATTTT,NA,NA,TRBV7-9,TRBJ1-3
CASSVVSWGPPGELFF,TGTGCCAGCAGCGTAGTGAGTTGGGGGCCCCCCGGGGAGCTGTTTTTT,few,NA,TRBV9,TRBJ2-2
CASSLVGGNEKLFF,TGTGCCAGCAGCTTAGTAGGGGGTAATGAAAAACTGTTTTTT,NA,NA,TRBV7-9,TRBJ1-4
CAWSREGNEQFF,TGTGCCTGGAGCAGGGAGGGCAATGAGCAGTTCTTC,NA,TRBD2,TRBV30,TRBJ2-1
CASSQAGAVQETQYF,TGTGCCAGCAGCCAAGCGGGGGCAGTACAAGAGACCCAGTACTTC,NA,NA,TRBV4-2,TRBJ2-5